Following are 17 T cell receptor beta chains from one sample sequenced in a study of vaccination and CD4 T cells after COVID-19. TCRdb re-called the PCR reads with MiXCR, one entry per CDR3 protein. The data contain 25,000 or so distinct CDR3 sequences, over 40% of them singletons. Sequenced here: CD4+ T cells from blood, sampled before SARS-CoV-2 vaccination. These receptor sequences come from a human donor who had recovered from COVID-19.

This clonotype occurred once. The chain combines TRBV28 with TRBJ2-3; D not resolved. CDR1 is MDHEN, CDR2 SYDVKM, per germline. Trimming stripped 4 bases from V and 2 bases from J, with 13 bases between. The CDR3 extends over 15 amino acids. Here the CDR3 DNA reads TGTGCCAGCAGTTCCCGGAGCCCCTACACAGATACGCAGTATTTT. Protein: CASSSRSPYTDTQYF.

This clonotype was picked up a small number of times. The chain uses TRBV19 and TRBJ1-5; D is ambiguous. The CDR3 sequence is 12 residues long. Per germline, CDR1 LNHDA and CDR2 SQIVND (reference sequence). V lost 7 bases and J 3 bases, leaving 7 bases between the germline ends. The CDR3 nucleotides are TGTGCCAGTATGGGGTACAATCAGCCCCAGCATTTT. Residues: CASMGYNQPQHF.

The chain links TRBV20-1 to TRBJ2-3, with D uncertain. Germline loops: CDR1 DFQATT, CDR2 SNEGSKA (reference sequence). V was trimmed by 3 bases and J by 5 bases, leaving 15 bases between them. The CDR3 consists of 14 residues. CDR3 in amino acids: CSASGGKIRDTQYF. CDR3 nucleotide sequence: TGCAGTGCTAGCGGCGGAAAAATCAGAGATACGCAGTATTTT.

The genes are TRBV2 and TRBJ2-4; 11 nucleotides line up with TRBD2. The CDR3 has 14 amino acids. V trimming: 6 bases; J trimming: 15 bases; junction bases outside the gene matches: 13. Germline V lookup: CDR1 SNHLY, CDR2 FYNNEI. CDR3 nucleotide sequence: TGTGCCAGCAGCCTAGCGGGAGGCCTCCCGGGTGGGTACTTC. Translated, it gives CASSLAGGLPGGYF. Full variable domain (remainder filled in from reference TRBV2 and TRBJ2-4): EPEVTQTPSHQVTQMGQEVILRCVPISNHLYFYWYRQILGQKVEFLVSFYNNEISEKSEIFDDQFSVERPDGSNFTLKIRSTKLEDSAMYFCASSLAGGLPGGYFGAGTRLSVL.

This sequence joins TRBV11-3 and TRBJ2-1; 9 bases map to TRBD2. V lost 2 bases to trimming and J lost 2 bases; unmatched junction nucleotides: 1. The CDR3 is 15 residues long. Germline V gene lookup returns CDR1 SGHNT and CDR2 YENEEA. The CDR3 DNA follows: TGTGCCAGCAGCTTAAGACTAGCGGCCTACAATGAGCAGTTCTTC. This gives the protein CASSLRLAAYNEQFF.

The chain links TRBV6-9 to TRBJ2-1, with 9 bases lining up with TRBD2. The CDR3 length is 17 residues. Looked up from germline, CDR1 is MNHGY and CDR2 is SVAAGI. The V gene end was trimmed by 0 bases and the J gene end by 10 bases; junction bases not matched to a gene: 13. CDR3 in DNA: TGTGCCAGCAGTTATTCCTCCGCTAGCGGGACCCAGGGGGAGCAGTTCTTC. Its protein is CASSYSSASGTQGEQFF.

This chain links TRBV7-9 with TRBJ1-2; D gene unclear. V was clipped by 5 bases and J by 4 bases, with 11 bases between them. Looked up from germline, CDR1 is SEHNR and CDR2 is FQNEAQ (reference sequence). CDR3 length equals 13 residues. The CDR3 sequence: CASSLHSGYGYTF. In DNA, the CDR3 is TGTGCCAGCAGCCTACACTCTGGCTATGGCTACACCTTC.

The gene calls are TRBV20-1 and TRBJ2-7; 10 bases line up with TRBD2. The CDR3 consists of 15 residues. Germline values: CDR1 DFQATT, CDR2 SNEGSKA (reference sequence). V shed 2 bases, J shed 4 bases, and the junction held 8 bases outside the gene matches. For the CDR3, the DNA is TGCAGTGCTAGACGGCCTAGCGGGAGCTCATACGAGCAGTACTTC. Translated: CSARRPSGSSYEQYF.

The rearrangement links TRBV7-6 to TRBJ1-6, with 8 nucleotides matching TRBD1. The CDR3 contains 15 residues. The trim removed 4 bases at V and 7 bases at J, leaving 6 bases unmatched. The germline gives CDR1 SGHVS, CDR2 FNYEAQ. The CDR3 reads CASSSRTGRNSPLHF. DNA for the CDR3: TGTGCCAGCAGCTCCCGGACAGGGAGAAATTCACCCCTCCACTTT.

This chain connects TRBV19 to TRBJ1-1; TRBD1 matches 7 bases. The CDR3 is 16 amino acids. CDR1 and CDR2 from the germline V gene are LNHDA and SQIVND (reference sequence). Trimming removed 4 bases from V and 1 base from J; junction bases left unmatched: 9. The CDR3 DNA reads TGTGCCAGTAGTAGGAGGCCGGGACAGAGGAACACTGAAGCTTTCTTT. As protein: CASSRRPGQRNTEAFF.

The chain links TRBV28 to TRBJ1-5; 8 nucleotides match TRBD1. The CDR3 extends over 15 amino acids. V trimming: 4 bases; J trimming: 4 bases; junction bases outside the gene matches: 6. CDR1 is MDHEN and CDR2 is SYDVKM in the germline V gene. The DNA of the CDR3 is TGTGCCAGCAGTTCTGGACAGGGCGGAAATCAGCCCCAGCATTTT. As protein: CASSSGQGGNQPQHF.

This clonotype was counted between two and nine times. The V and J genes are TRBV7-3 and TRBJ1-1, with a possible D match to TRBD1 (5 bases). The germline gives CDR1 SGHTA, CDR2 FQGTGA. This CDR3 is 13 amino acids long. The germline V and J ends were trimmed by 2 bases and 4 bases, with 8 bases remaining between them. CDR3 sequence (DNA): TGTGCCAGCAGCTTAGGACACTTCACTGAAGCTTTCTTT. This translates into CASSLGHFTEAFF.

The V gene is TRBV5-1, the J gene TRBJ2-5; TRBD1 matches 9 bases. The germline CDR1 and CDR2 sequences are SGHRS and YFSETQ. V lost 2 bases and J lost 0; bases outside the gene matches: 5. CDR3 length equals 16 residues. The CDR3 here is CASSLGQGPHQETQYF. CDR3 in DNA: TGCGCCAGCAGCTTAGGACAGGGGCCCCACCAAGAGACCCAGTACTTC.

The gene calls are TRBV14 and TRBJ2-1; 12 nucleotides line up with TRBD2. Germline CDR1 SGHDN, CDR2 FVKESK. The CDR3 is 19 residues long. Germline trimming cut 3 bases from V and 8 bases from J; bases unmatched to any gene: 17. The CDR3 region has the DNA TGTGCCAGCAGCCAGGGTAGGGTCAAAGGACTAGCGGGAATGTATGAGCAGTTCTTC. Its translation is CASSQGRVKGLAGMYEQFF.

This chain uses TRBV20-1 with TRBJ2-7; D gene uncertain. In germline, CDR1 is DFQATT, CDR2 SNEGSKA (reference sequence). V lost 0 bases and J 3 bases, leaving 15 bases between the germline ends. The CDR3 sequence is 15 residues long. CDR3 DNA: TGCAGTGCTAGAGATCAGAAAGGGCTCGACTACGAGCAGTACTTC. It codes for CSARDQKGLDYEQYF.

The chain uses TRBV5-1 and TRBJ2-3, with 7 bases lining up with TRBD1. J gave up 7 bases and V 6 bases, and 8 bases lay outside the gene matches. In germline, CDR1 is SGHRS, CDR2 YFSETQ. The CDR3 extends over 13 amino acids. DNA of the CDR3: TGCGCCAGCAAGGATGAGGGGGCCCATACGCAGTATTTT. Translation: CASKDEGAHTQYF.

This rearrangement joins TRBV11-2 to TRBJ2-3; D is perhaps TRBD1 (5 bases). V lost 8 bases to trimming and J lost 3 bases, with 15 bases between them. CDR3 length: 14 residues. CDR1 and CDR2 (germline): SGHAT, FQNNGV. CDR3 DNA: TGTGCCAGCCAGGTGGCACCAGGGACAGATACGCAGTATTTT. It yields the protein CASQVAPGTDTQYF.